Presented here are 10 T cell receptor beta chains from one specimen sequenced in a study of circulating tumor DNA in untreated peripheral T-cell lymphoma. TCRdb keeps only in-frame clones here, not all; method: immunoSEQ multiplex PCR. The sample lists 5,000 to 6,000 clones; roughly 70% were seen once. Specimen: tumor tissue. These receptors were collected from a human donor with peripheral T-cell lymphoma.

Written as DNA, the CDR3 is TGTGCCAGCAGTTTGTGGGGACTAGCGGGAGGGGATGAGCAGTTCTTC. It translates to CASSLWGLAGGDEQFF. The chain recombines TRBV28 with TRBJ2-1, with 16 bases lining up with TRBD2. V shed 3 bases and J 8 bases; nucleotides not matched to a gene: 4. The CDR3 is 16 amino acids. Germline V CDR1 and CDR2: MDHEN, SYDVKM.

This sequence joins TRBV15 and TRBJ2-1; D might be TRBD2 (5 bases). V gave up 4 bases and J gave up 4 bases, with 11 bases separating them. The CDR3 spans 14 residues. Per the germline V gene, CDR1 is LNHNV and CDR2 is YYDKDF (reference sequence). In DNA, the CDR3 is TGTGCCACCAGCAAGGCGGCGGGTTACAATGAGCAGTTCTTC. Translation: CATSKAAGYNEQFF.

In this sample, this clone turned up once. CDR3 DNA sequence: TGTGCCAGCAGTGAAGCTAGCGGGAGGGCCCGCGAGCAGTACTTC. Amino acids: CASSEASGRAREQYF. The V call is TRBV2, the J call TRBJ2-7; TRBD2 aligns across 11 bases. With V trimmed by 0 bases and J by 6 bases, 4 bases remained unmatched. This CDR3 has 15 residues. Germline values: CDR1 SNHLY, CDR2 FYNNEI.

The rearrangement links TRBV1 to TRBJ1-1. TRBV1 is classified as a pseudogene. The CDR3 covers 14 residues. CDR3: CASSQKGANTEAFF. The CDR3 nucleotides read TGCGCCAGCAGCCAAAAGGGAGCTAACACTGAAGCTTTCTTT.

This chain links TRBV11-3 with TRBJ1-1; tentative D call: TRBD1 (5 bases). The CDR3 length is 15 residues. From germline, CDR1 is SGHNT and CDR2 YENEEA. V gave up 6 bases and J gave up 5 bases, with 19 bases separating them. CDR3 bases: TGTGCCAGCAGAGCAGGGACTTCGGGGAGAACTGAAGCTTTCTTT. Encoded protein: CASRAGTSGRTEAFF.

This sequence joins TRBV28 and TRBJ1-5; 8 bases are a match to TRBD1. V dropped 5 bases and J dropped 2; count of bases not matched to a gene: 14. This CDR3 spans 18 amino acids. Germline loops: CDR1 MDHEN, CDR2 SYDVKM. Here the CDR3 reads CASSSPGTGTFGNQPQHF. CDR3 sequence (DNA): TGTGCCAGCAGTAGTCCCGGGACAGGAACCTTCGGCAATCAGCCCCAGCATTTT.

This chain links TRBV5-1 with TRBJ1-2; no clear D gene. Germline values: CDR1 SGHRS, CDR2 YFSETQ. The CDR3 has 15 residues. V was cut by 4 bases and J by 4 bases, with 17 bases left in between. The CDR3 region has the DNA TGCGCCAGCAGCCCCCAGAGGGTTTCCATCTATGGCTACACCTTC. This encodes CASSPQRVSIYGYTF.

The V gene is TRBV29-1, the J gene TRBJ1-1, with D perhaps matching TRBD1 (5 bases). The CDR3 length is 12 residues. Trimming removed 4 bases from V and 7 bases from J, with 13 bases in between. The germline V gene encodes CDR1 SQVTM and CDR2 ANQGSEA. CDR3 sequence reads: CSVVQGTDEAFF. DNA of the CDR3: TGCAGCGTTGTCCAGGGAACGGATGAAGCTTTCTTT. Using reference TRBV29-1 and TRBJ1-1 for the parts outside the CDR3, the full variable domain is SAVISQKPSRDICQRGTSLTIQCQVDSQVTMMFWYRQQPGQSLTLIATANQGSEATYESGFVIDKFPISRPNLTFSTLTVSNMSPEDSSIYLCSVVQGTDEAFFGQGTRLTVV.

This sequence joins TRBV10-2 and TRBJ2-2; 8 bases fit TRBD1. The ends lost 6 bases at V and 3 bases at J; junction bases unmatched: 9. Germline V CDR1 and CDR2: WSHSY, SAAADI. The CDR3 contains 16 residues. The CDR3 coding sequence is TGCGCCAGCAGAACCGCGGGACAGGATTACACCGGGGAGCTGTTTTTT. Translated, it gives CASRTAGQDYTGELFF.

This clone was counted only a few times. The CDR3 loop is CAAGLGNQPQHF. The CDR3 DNA sequence: TGTGCCGCCGGTCTGGGCAATCAGCCCCAGCATTTT. This chain joins TRBV19 and TRBJ1-5; no firm D call. Germline-derived CDR1 and CDR2 are LNHDA and SQIVND (reference sequence). The CDR3 totals 12 residues. V shed 11 bases and J shed 2 bases, with 10 bases lying between them. The complete variable domain, with remaining parts taken from reference TRBV19 and TRBJ1-5, reads DGGITQSPKYLFRKEGQNVTLSCEQNLNHDAMYWYRQDPGQGLRLIYYSQIVNDFQKGDIAEGYSVSREKKESFPLTVTSAQKNPTAFYLCAAGLGNQPQHFGDGTRLSIL.